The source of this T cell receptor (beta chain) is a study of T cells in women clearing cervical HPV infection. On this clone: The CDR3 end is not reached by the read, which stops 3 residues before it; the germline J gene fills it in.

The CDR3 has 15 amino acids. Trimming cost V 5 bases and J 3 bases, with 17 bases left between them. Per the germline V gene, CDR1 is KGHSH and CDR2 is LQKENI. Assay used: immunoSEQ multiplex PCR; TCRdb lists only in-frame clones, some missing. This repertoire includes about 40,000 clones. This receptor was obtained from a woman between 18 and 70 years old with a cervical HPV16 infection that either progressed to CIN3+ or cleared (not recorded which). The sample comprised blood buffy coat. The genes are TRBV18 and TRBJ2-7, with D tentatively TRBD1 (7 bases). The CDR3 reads CASSAGQPVLYEQYF. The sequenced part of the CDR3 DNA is TGTGCCAGCTCAGCGGGACAGCCAGTCCTCTACGAG. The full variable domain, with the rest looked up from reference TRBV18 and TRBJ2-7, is NAGVMQNPRHLVRRRGQEARLRCSPMKGHSHVYWYRQLPEEGLKFMVYLQKENIIDESGMPKERFSAEFPKEGPSILRIQQVVRGDSAAYFCASSAGQPVLYEQYFGPGTRLTVT.